Listed here are 13 T cell receptor beta chains from one sample, sequenced in a study of CD8+CD57+ T cells in acquired aplastic anemia. CDR3 and TCR beta VDJ profiling relied on genomic DNA as the template. MiXCR was run by TCRdb on the reads, yielding one entry per CDR3 protein. Of 150,000 to 160,000 distinct CDR3 sequences listed, about 52% are singletons. Patients chosen for sequencing had CD8+CD57+ cells that had expanded, as shown by flow cytometry. The sequenced material came from sorted CD4+, CD8+, or CD8+CD57+ T cells (not recorded which) from PBMCs. Receptor source: a human donor with aplastic anemia.

The gene calls are TRBV3-1 and TRBJ2-1; 11 bases fit TRBD2. The CDR3 has 17 residues. Germline V lookup: CDR1 LGHDT, CDR2 YNNKEL (reference sequence). The V and J ends lost 0 bases and 8 bases, in that order; junction bases with no gene match: 9. The CDR3 here is CASSQEASGGPLDEQFF. In nucleotides, the CDR3 is TGTGCCAGCAGCCAAGAGGCTAGCGGGGGGCCTTTGGATGAGCAGTTCTTC.

This clonotype has more than one count but fewer than ten. The rearrangement uses TRBV24-1 and TRBJ2-3; TRBD1 matches 8 bases. There are 15 residues in the CDR3. Germline V lookup: CDR1 KGHDR, CDR2 SFDVKD. The trim removed 3 bases at V and 4 bases at J, leaving 5 bases unmatched. CDR3 nucleotides: TGTGCCACCAGTGATCTTAGACAGGGGTCAGATACGCAGTATTTT. This encodes CATSDLRQGSDTQYF.

This clonotype was counted many times. This rearrangement joins TRBV7-6 to TRBJ2-3, with TRBD2 identical over 12 bases. The junction had 14 bases not matched to a gene; V was cut back by 5 bases and J by 2 bases. From germline, CDR1 is SGHVS and CDR2 FNYEAQ. The CDR3 spans 19 residues. The CDR3 DNA sequence: TGTGCCAGCAGCCTCATTATTACCACTAGCGGGGGGAACACAGATACGCAGTATTTT. Protein product: CASSLIITTSGGNTDTQYF.

The chain has TRBV27 and TRBJ2-7; 9 nucleotides line up with TRBD1. With V trimmed by 7 bases and J by 5 bases, 9 bases remained unmatched. The V gene's germline CDR1 is MNHEY and CDR2 SMNVEV (reference sequence). CDR3 size: 14 residues. CDR3 sequence: CASNTDRGGDEQYF. The DNA for the CDR3 is TGTGCCAGCAACACGGACAGGGGTGGGGACGAGCAGTACTTC.

The rearrangement joins TRBV15 to TRBJ2-5; a weak D match, TRBD1 (6 bases). Germline values: CDR1 LNHNV, CDR2 YYDKDF (reference sequence). This CDR3 has 15 amino acids. V shed 0 bases and J shed 3 bases, with 11 bases lying between them. Written as DNA, the CDR3 is TGTGCCACCAGCAGAGAGGGTCGACAGGAAGAGACCCAGTACTTC. Protein: CATSREGRQEETQYF.

This clonotype was seen at least ten times. The chain joins TRBV7-9 to TRBJ1-2; D is ambiguous. The CDR3 consists of 12 residues. Trimming took off 6 bases at V and 10 bases at J, with 15 bases between the two ends. Per germline, CDR1 SEHNR and CDR2 FQNEAQ (reference sequence). The CDR3 DNA follows: TGTGCCAGCAGTTTACAGACTAGTGTCTACACCTTC. It specifies CASSLQTSVYTF.

This clonotype was counted ten times or more. This chain links TRBV20-1 with TRBJ1-2; D unclear. The CDR3 has 13 residues. Trimming removed 0 bases from V and 4 bases from J, with 9 bases in between. Germline V lookup: CDR1 DFQATT, CDR2 SNEGSKA (reference sequence). CDR3 region: CSARDPGSYGYTF. CDR3 sequence (DNA): TGCAGTGCTAGAGACCCGGGTTCCTATGGCTACACCTTC.

This clonotype was recorded at least ten times. The genes are TRBV19 and TRBJ2-7; tentatively, D is TRBD1 (6 bases). This CDR3 comprises 12 residues. Germline lookup yields CDR1 LNHDA and CDR2 SQIVND (reference sequence). Trimming left V 8 bases short and J 5 bases short, with 13 bases between. The CDR3 reads CASRRGIHEQYF. In DNA form, the CDR3 reads TGTGCCAGTCGAAGGGGGATCCACGAGCAGTACTTC.

In its sample, this clonotype was seen many times. The chain is built from TRBV14 and TRBJ2-5, with TRBD2 matching 8 bases. This CDR3 region has 14 residues. Trimming removed 4 bases from V and 3 bases from J; junction bases left unmatched: 4. Germline loops: CDR1 SGHDN, CDR2 FVKESK. The CDR3 DNA is TGTGCCAGCAGCCTCCTACTAGCGGAAGAGACCCAGTACTTC. It translates to CASSLLLAEETQYF.

The count of this clonotype is one. One end of the junction varies from germline; a read error may be responsible. The chain links TRBV11-3 to TRBJ1-1; D is uncertain. CDR1 and CDR2 from the germline V gene are SGHNT and YENEEA. This CDR3 is built from 13 residues. The DNA of the CDR3 is TGTGCCAGCAGCCTAGACACCTACACTGAAGCTTTCTTT. It is translated as CASSLDTYTEAFF.

This chain's CDR3 is CSARDLGVSNQPQHF. CDR3 nucleotide sequence: TGCAGTGCTAGAGATTTGGGGGTTAGCAATCAGCCCCAGCATTTT. J is TRBJ1-5 and V is TRBV20-1; possible D gene TRBD1, 5 bases. The CDR3 spans 15 residues. Germline V lookup: CDR1 DFQATT, CDR2 SNEGSKA (reference sequence). Between the trimmed V and J ends, which lost 0 bases and 0 bases, there was a span of 9 bases.

With regard to this clonotype: Since the CDR3 does not end with the conserved phenylalanine or tryptophan, this likely comes from a read error. The DNA is omitted, as the CDR3 cannot be located on it reliably, and the CDR3 follows TCRdb's listing. This chain links TRBV9 with TRBJ2-2. The CDR3 length equals 16 residues, ends included. CDR1 is SGDLS and CDR2 is YYNGEE in the germline V gene. CDR3 sequence: CASSISVKANTGELSS.

The V gene is TRBV19, the J gene TRBJ2-6; D possibly uses TRBD1 or TRBD2 (5 bases each). V lost 5 bases and J 0 bases, leaving 11 bases between the germline ends. The CDR3 runs 16 residues. Germline CDR1 LNHDA, CDR2 SQIVND (reference sequence). The chain's CDR3 is CASSALGTSGANVLTF. Written as DNA, the CDR3 is TGTGCCAGTAGTGCGCTGGGGACCTCTGGGGCCAACGTCCTGACTTTC.